One and the same sample provided the 27 T cell receptor beta chains below, sequenced in a study of graft-versus-host responses after intestinal transplantation. Lymphocytes (intraepithelial and lamina propria) were released by processing the graft tissue. The method was immunoSEQ multiplex PCR; TCRdb's version includes in-frame clones alone and lacks a portion of them. In the table there are roughly 15,000 clones, 60% to 85% of which are singletons. The source material was ileum tissue, sampled approximately 480 days after intestinal transplant. The receptor set was obtained from a human patient who received an intestinal transplant, so some T cells may come from the graft donor.

The J gene is TRBJ2-6, the V gene TRBV5-1; TRBD1 might be the D (6 bases). The length of the CDR3 is 18 residues. V was cut by 4 bases and J by 1 base, with 18 bases left in between. CDR1 and CDR2 from the germline V gene are SGHRS and YFSETQ. CDR3 nucleotides: TGCGCCAGCAGCCTGGACAGTGGCCTTTGGTCTGGGGCCAACGTCCTGACTTTC. Encoded protein: CASSLDSGLWSGANVLTF.

With regard to this clone: The identical CDR3 is also encoded by other nucleotide sequences in the sample. The chain links TRBV19 to TRBJ2-3; D is possibly TRBD1 (6 bases). CDR1 and CDR2 (germline): LNHDA, SQIVND (reference sequence). V lost 5 bases to trimming and J lost 2 bases, with 14 bases between them. This CDR3 region has 15 residues. The CDR3: CASSPRTGNTDTQYF. In DNA form, the CDR3 reads TGTGCCAGTAGTCCGCGAACAGGGAACACAGATACGCAGTATTTT.

The chain recombines TRBV13 with TRBJ1-1; 12 bases line up with TRBD1. The CDR3 is made up of 15 amino acids. Germline CDR1 PRHDT, CDR2 FYEKMQ (reference sequence). Trimming removed 5 bases from V and 7 bases from J; junction bases left unmatched: 8. In nucleotides, the CDR3 is TGTGCCAGCAGCATCCGGGACAGGGGGCTCGGTGAAGCTTTCTTT. It specifies CASSIRDRGLGEAFF.

J is TRBJ1-5 and V is TRBV7-8, with TRBD1 matching 8 bases. Trimming removed 3 bases from V and 4 bases from J; junction bases left unmatched: 5. The CDR3 runs 15 residues. Germline CDR1 is SGHVS and CDR2 is FQNEAQ. The CDR3 nucleotides are TGTGCCAGCAGCTTTGGGACAGGCGAAAATCAGCCCCAGCATTTT. Translation gives CASSFGTGENQPQHF. Variable domain in full (rest from reference TRBV7-8 and TRBJ1-5): GAGVSQSPRYKVAKRGQDVALRCDPISGHVSLFWYQQALGQGPEFLTYFQNEAQLDKSGLPSDRFFAERPEGSVSTLKIQRTQQEDSAVYLCASSFGTGENQPQHFGDGTRLSIL.

The rearrangement links TRBV2 to TRBJ2-1, with 7 bases matching TRBD2. CDR3 size: 17 residues. Germline V CDR1 and CDR2: SNHLY, FYNNEI. The junction had 9 bases not matched to a gene; V was cut back by 4 bases and J by 0 bases. The CDR3 region has the DNA TGTGCCAGCAGTGTGTTTAGCGGGCCAAGCTCCTACAATGAGCAGTTCTTC. It yields the protein CASSVFSGPSSYNEQFF.

CDR3 coding DNA: TGTGCCAGCAGCTCTACCGGGACAGGGAGGGCCGAGCAGTACTTC. Translation gives CASSSTGTGRAEQYF. The gene calls are TRBV7-9 and TRBJ2-7; 9 bases are shared with TRBD1. V lost 4 bases and J lost 6; bases outside the gene matches: 10. The germline CDR1 and CDR2 sequences are SEHNR and FQNEAQ (reference sequence). CDR3 length equals 15 residues.

The gene calls are TRBV27 and TRBJ2-3; 11 bases align to TRBD1. The length of the CDR3 is 16 residues. V lost 0 bases, J lost 5 bases, and 4 bases stayed unmatched. CDR1 and CDR2 (germline): MNHEY, SMNVEV (reference sequence). CDR3: CASSLSYGTGGDTQYF. In DNA form, the CDR3 reads TGTGCCAGCAGTTTATCCTACGGGACAGGGGGAGATACGCAGTATTTT.

The chain combines TRBV7-2 with TRBJ1-4, with a tentative D call TRBD1 (6 bases). V was shortened by 5 bases and J by 8 bases, with 21 bases between the two germline ends. Germline CDR1 SGHTA, CDR2 FQGNSA. The CDR3 contains 16 residues. CDR3 loop: CASSAPGTPRGEKLFF. The CDR3 coding sequence is TGTGCCAGCAGCGCCCCCGGGACACCCCGCGGGGAAAAACTGTTTTTT.

This chain joins TRBV5-1 and TRBJ2-2; TRBD1 is a possible D gene (5 bases). Per the germline V gene, CDR1 is SGHRS and CDR2 is YFSETQ. V lost 0 bases and J 1 base, leaving 10 bases between the germline ends. The CDR3 contains 16 residues. CDR3 residues: CASSLAAGQNTGELFF. CDR3 DNA: TGCGCCAGCAGCTTGGCGGCAGGGCAGAACACCGGGGAGCTGTTTTTT. Variable domain in full (rest from reference TRBV5-1 and TRBJ2-2): KAGVTQTPRYLIKTRGQQVTLSCSPISGHRSVSWYQQTPGQGLQFLFEYFSETQRNKGNFPGRFSGRQFSNSRSEMNVSTLELGDSALYLCASSLAAGQNTGELFFGEGSRLTVL.

This chain joins TRBV10-3 and TRBJ1-6, with D hard to call. V was clipped by 3 bases and J by 5 bases, with 8 bases between them. Germline V gene sequence: CDR1 ENHRY, CDR2 SYGVKD. CDR3 length equals 14 residues. Here the CDR3 DNA reads TGTGCCATCAGTGATGCGGTCGATAATTCACCCCTCCACTTT. This sequence encodes CAISDAVDNSPLHF.

The chain joins TRBV14 to TRBJ2-3; D possibly uses TRBD1 or TRBD2 (5 bases each). From germline, CDR1 is SGHDN and CDR2 FVKESK. This CDR3 contains 15 residues. V dropped 0 bases and J dropped 0 bases, with 7 bases sitting between them. CDR3 in DNA: TGTGCCAGCAGCCAAGATGGGGGTAGCACAGATACGCAGTATTTT. This encodes CASSQDGGSTDTQYF.

The chain employs TRBV7-9 and TRBJ2-6; 7 nucleotides line up with TRBD2. Germline CDR1 and CDR2: SEHNR and FQNEAQ (reference sequence). Trimming removed 5 bases from V and 5 bases from J; junction bases left unmatched: 12. The CDR3 covers 17 residues. The CDR3 is CASSPVRGVLRANVLTF. In DNA, the CDR3 is TGTGCCAGCAGCCCGGTACGGGGGGTACTGAGGGCCAACGTCCTGACTTTC.

V gene TRBV6-1 combines with J gene TRBJ1-3; 10 bases fit TRBD1. This CDR3 is built from 15 residues. Germline V gene sequence: CDR1 MNHNS, CDR2 SASEGT. Trimming removed 11 bases from V and 1 base from J; junction bases left unmatched: 8. CDR3 bases: TGTGCCCACAGGGACAGGGGCTTATCTGGAAACACCATATATTTT. Protein sequence: CAHRDRGLSGNTIYF.

The rearrangement links TRBV7-2 to TRBJ2-4; 7 bases are a match to TRBD2. The length of the CDR3 is 16 residues. Germline V gene data show CDR1 as SGHTA and CDR2 as FQGNSA. Trimming removed 2 bases from V and 2 bases from J; junction bases left unmatched: 6. The CDR3 nucleotides are TGTGCCAGCAGCTTAAGCGGGACGGAGACCAAAAACATTCAGTACTTC. Protein product: CASSLSGTETKNIQYF.

This sequence joins TRBV19 and TRBJ1-1; the D is unclear. The CDR3 spans 12 residues. Trimming took 1 base from V and 8 from J, leaving 8 bases between them. Germline CDR1 reads LNHDA; CDR2 reads SQIVND (reference sequence). DNA for the CDR3: TGTGCCAGTAGTATAGGGGCAACAGAAGCTTTCTTT. Encoded protein: CASSIGATEAFF.

The chain joins TRBV5-1 to TRBJ2-7; the D gene is possibly TRBD1 (5 bases). With 0 bases removed from V and 0 bases from J, the gap between germline ends came to 7 bases. Germline V CDR1 and CDR2: SGHRS, YFSETQ. The CDR3 length is 14 residues. CDR3 in DNA: TGCGCCAGCAGCTTGGGACAGAGCTCCTACGAGCAGTACTTC. Translated: CASSLGQSSYEQYF.

The rearrangement links TRBV6-1 to TRBJ1-1; possibly TRBD1 for D (5 bases). V lost 7 bases and J 1 base, leaving 7 bases between the germline ends. The length of the CDR3 is 12 residues. The germline CDR1 and CDR2 sequences are MNHNS and SASEGT. CDR3 sequence (DNA): TGTGCCAGCAAGGGGTCGAACACTGAAGCTTTCTTT. Translating it yields CASKGSNTEAFF.

The chain is built from TRBV7-9 and TRBJ1-1; tentatively, D is TRBD1 (5 bases). The germline V and J ends were trimmed by 7 bases and 8 bases, with 14 bases remaining between them. CDR3 length equals 12 residues. Per germline, CDR1 SEHNR and CDR2 FQNEAQ (reference sequence). CDR3 bases: TGTGCCAGCACCCGTTTGGGGACCGAAGCTTTCTTT. Protein sequence: CASTRLGTEAFF.

The V and J genes are TRBV19 and TRBJ1-1; TRBD1 might be the D (5 bases). The germline V gene encodes CDR1 LNHDA and CDR2 SQIVND (reference sequence). V was cut by 5 bases and J by 5 bases, with 15 bases left in between. There are 14 residues in the CDR3. This CDR3 reads CASSPLRGWTEAFF. CDR3 nucleotide sequence: TGTGCCAGTAGTCCTCTTAGGGGATGGACTGAAGCTTTCTTT.

This rearrangement joins TRBV7-8 to TRBJ2-7; D is undetermined. Germline loops: CDR1 SGHVS, CDR2 FQNEAQ. The CDR3 runs to 13 residues. Trimming took off 3 bases at V and 4 bases at J, with 10 bases between the two ends. CDR3 coding DNA: TGTGCCAGCAGCTTCCACTCTTCTTACGAGCAGTACTTC. Translated, it gives CASSFHSSYEQYF.

A remark on this clone: Different DNA sequences within this sample yield the same CDR3. The chain links TRBV6-5 to TRBJ2-3; D not resolved. The length of the CDR3 is 12 residues. V lost 2 bases and J lost 6, with 6 bases in between. The germline V gene encodes CDR1 MNHEY and CDR2 SVGAGI. The CDR3 coding sequence is TGTGCCAGCAGTTACCTGGGGGATACGCAGTATTTT. This sequence encodes CASSYLGDTQYF.

On this clone itself: The germline gene is not matched at one end of the junction; a read error may be the cause. The chain carries TRBV7-7 and TRBJ2-5; 8 bases match TRBD1. CDR3 length: 13 residues. Germline V gene lookup returns CDR1 SSHAT and CDR2 FNYEAQ (reference sequence). The CDR3 coding sequence is TGTGCTAGCAGCTGGGACAGGCAAGAGACCCAGTACTTC. It translates to CASSWDRQETQYF.

A word on this clone: This sample includes further DNA sequences coding for the same CDR3. The rearrangement joins TRBV5-6 to TRBJ2-1; tentatively, D is TRBD1 or TRBD2 (5 bases each). This CDR3 contains 12 residues. Germline V gene sequence: CDR1 SGHDT, CDR2 YYEEEE. The V end was cut by 0 bases, the J end by 9 bases, with 7 bases between. The CDR3 bases are TGTGCCAGCAGCTTGGGTGGGGGTGAGCAGTTCTTC. Translation: CASSLGGGEQFF.

This clone occurred a few times. This CDR3 fails to terminate in the conserved phenylalanine or tryptophan, so it likely reflects a read error. No DNA is shown, since the ends of the CDR3 on it are uncertain; the CDR3 is the one TCRdb lists. The chain links TRBV7-9 to TRBJ1-1. Germline loops: CDR1 SEHNR, CDR2 FQNEAQ (reference sequence). Including both end residues, the CDR3 is 9 amino acids long. This CDR3 is CATLAPTVL.

The chain's CDR3 is CASSLEGTAYEQYF. CDR3 sequence (DNA): TGCGCCAGCAGCTTGGAAGGGACCGCCTACGAGCAGTACTTC. The chain couples TRBV5-1 to TRBJ2-7; D may match TRBD1 or TRBD2 (5 bases each). Trimming took 0 bases from V and 2 from J, leaving 9 bases between them. This CDR3 contains 14 residues. The germline V gene has CDR1 SGHRS and CDR2 YFSETQ.

The chain couples TRBV29-1 to TRBJ2-3, with TRBD1 matching over 7 bases. The V gene's germline CDR1 is SQVTM and CDR2 ANQGSEA. The trim removed 7 bases at V and 4 bases at J, leaving 8 bases unmatched. This CDR3 region has 13 residues. The CDR3 DNA reads TGCAGCGCAGGACAGGCGGAGGCAGATACGCAGTATTTT. This sequence encodes CSAGQAEADTQYF.

On this clone: Lacking the conserved final phenylalanine or tryptophan, this CDR3 likely reflects a read error. J is TRBJ1-1 and V is TRBV14; D perhaps matches TRBD1 (5 bases). CDR1 SGHDN and CDR2 FVKESK come from the germline V gene. Trimming took off 1 base at V and 6 bases at J, with 12 bases between the two ends. The CDR3 is 14 residues long. The CDR3 sequence is CASSQGFIRAEAFI. In DNA form, the CDR3 reads TGTGCCAGCAGCCAAGGCTTTATCAGGGCTGAAGCTTTCATT.